This T cell receptor beta chain was retrieved from a study of early T cells in non-severe SARS-CoV-2 infection (dated by TCRdb to the early 2020s). Turning to the overall study: Because TCR sequencing relied on bulk RNA taken from unsorted whole blood, pairing of alpha and beta chains was not possible. Study-level results and caveats: Matching against VDJdb was skewed toward anti-spike CD8 responses, likely underestimated virus-specific expansions, and missed private and CD4 specificities.

The library came from 5' RACE. Sequenced on a NextSeq 500. In the TCR library protocol, unique molecular identifiers were attached to individual cDNA molecules to correct for PCR bias and sequencing error. Sequencing covered both TCR alpha and beta chains, and within each sample the abundances of alpha and beta sequences were tightly co-correlated. On the authors' methods: V gene, J gene and CDR3 annotation of TCR sequences was performed with Decombinator V4. TCRs were defined as expanded if a significant change between any two time points was detected under a Poisson model with p below 0.0001. TCR abundances were normalised to the total number of TCRs sequenced per sample and were expressed as counts per million. VDJdb, accessed 1 November 2021, was searched for CMV, EBV and SARS-CoV-2 annotated TCRs, with TCRs annotated for multiple antigens excluded. Using fastp trimming at Q25 and MiXCR clonotype assembly, TCRdb reanalyzed the public sequencing data and kept in-frame beta chains. Identical CDR3 protein sequences are pooled into one entry, listed with their most common genes and DNA. TCRdb's processing, not the authors', yielded these V and J calls. The sample table records about 60,000 distinct CDR3 sequences; 10% to 15% of these occur just once. The ten largest make up approximately 4.8% of the sample.

Set within a cohort of healthcare workers in London, UK, this nested case-control study involved weekly PCR testing of nasopharyngeal swabs along with blood sampling. Between 23 and 31 March 2020, the week of the UK lockdown, healthcare workers were enrolled and then followed up weekly for as long as 16 weeks. Concerning this clonotype itself: Its antigen is not yet known. There are no base qualities to consult, and no much larger clone falls within one base.

This receptor was taken from an adult who was a healthcare worker with PCR-confirmed SARS-CoV-2 infection or an uninfected control (not recorded which). Sequenced: whole blood.

The CDR3 protein sequence reads: CSGREGDTGELFF. In nucleotides, the sequence is TGCAGCGGAAGGGAGGGCGACACCGGGGAGCTGTTTTTT. The rearrangement joined TRBV29-1 to TRBJ2-2; TRBD2 lines up with 7 middle nucleotides. Relative to germline, V is missing 7 bases and J is missing 3 bases, with 5 bases of the junction outside any gene match. The CDR3 runs 13 residues from the cysteine to the phenylalanine. Of all the DNA, just the CDR3 is kept, 39 bases in frame from base 1. As encoded in the germline V gene, CDR1 is SQVTM while CDR2 is ANQGSEA.